A selection of T cell receptor beta chains follows, all from one sample in a study of shared clonotypes between healthy human individuals. Method: immunoSEQ multiplex PCR; TCRdb's copy keeps in-frame clones and lacks some. Of more than 1,200,000 clones listed, 98% to 99% are singletons. The sample taken for sequencing was naive CD4+ T cells sorted from blood. Every receptor here comes from a man younger than 40 in good health. Each CDR3 is given with its conserved first and last residue. A D gene is named only where the DNA matches it firmly. Not all rows give a size; the values are once, few, many and, for expanded clones, a class.

cdr3_nt	cdr3_aa	d_call	clone_size	v_call	j_call
TGCAGCGTTGGTGACGAGACCCAGTACTTC	CSVGDETQYF	NA	NA	TRBV29-1	TRBJ2-5
TGCGCCAGCAGACCGGACATCCACAATGAGCAGTTCTTC	CASRPDIHNEQFF	NA	once	TRBV5-1	TRBJ2-1
TGTGCCAGCAGTTTCGGCCCCTTGAAGACTGAAGCTTTCTTT	CASSFGPLKTEAFF	NA	NA	TRBV28	TRBJ1-1
TGCGCCAGCAGCTTGTTAGCGGGAGGTCGCACCGGGGAGCTGTTTTTT	CASSLLAGGRTGELFF	TRBD2	NA	TRBV5-1	TRBJ2-2
TGTGCCAGCAGTTACAGTCAGGGAGCTAACTATGGCTACACCTTC	CASSYSQGANYGYTF	NA	NA	TRBV6-5	TRBJ1-2
TGCAGCGTCCCGGGACAGGCTTACGAGCAGTACTTC	CSVPGQAYEQYF	TRBD1	NA	TRBV29-1	TRBJ2-7
TGTGCCAGCAGCTTACAGGGCGGGGAGGTCAATGAGCAGTTCTTC	CASSLQGGEVNEQFF	NA	NA	TRBV7-3	TRBJ2-1
TGTGCCAGCAGCGTAAACGGGGGCTTACAGCCCCAGCATTTT	CASSVNGGLQPQHF	NA	NA	TRBV9	TRBJ1-5
TGTGCCAGCAGCGTTCTACCGGGACAGGGCGATGAGCAGTTCTTC	CASSVLPGQGDEQFF	TRBD1	NA	TRBV9	TRBJ2-1
TGTGCCAGCAGCTTGCCCCTCCAAGAGACCCAGTACTTC	CASSLPLQETQYF	NA	NA	TRBV5-4	TRBJ2-5
TGTGCCAGCAGTGAATTGGAAGGTTGCCACACCTTC	CASSELEGCHTF	NA	NA	TRBV25-1	TRBJ1-2
TGTGCCAGTAGTATAGGAGAAGGCTTTTCCCCTCGCGAGCAGTACTTC	CASSIGEGFSPREQYF	NA	NA	TRBV19	TRBJ2-7
TGTGCCAGCAGTGTGAGACTAGCGGGAGATGAGCAGTTCTTC	CASSVRLAGDEQFF	TRBD2	NA	TRBV25-1	TRBJ2-1
TGTGCCTCCCGGGGTGGGACAGCCGACAATGAGCAGTTCTTC	CASRGGTADNEQFF	TRBD1	NA	TRBV10-3	TRBJ2-1
TGTGCCAGCAATGGACTAGCGGAGAACACCGGGGAGCTGTTTTTT	CASNGLAENTGELFF	TRBD2	NA	TRBV2	TRBJ2-2
TGTGCCAGCAGGGAGTGGAGCGGGAGCTACGAGCAGTACTTC	CASREWSGSYEQYF	TRBD2	NA	TRBV28	TRBJ2-7
TGTGCCAGCAGCCCAAGCGTGGGGACAAATGAAAAACTGTTTTTT	CASSPSVGTNEKLFF	NA	once	TRBV7-9	TRBJ1-4